A single sample gave rise to the 29 T cell receptor beta chains below, sequenced in a study of blood T cell repertoires in COVID-19. This table comes from immunoSEQ multiplex PCR, and its TCRdb copy is limited to in-frame clones, with some not included. The sample consists of roughly 250,000 clones, around 90% of them appearing once. Sequenced material: peripheral blood. Receptor source: a man in his 60s who had recovered from COVID-19.

The genes are TRBV5-1 and TRBJ2-2, with 9 nucleotides matching TRBD2. CDR1 is SGHRS and CDR2 is YFSETQ in the germline V gene. V gave up 4 bases and J gave up 0 bases; unmatched junction bases: 4. The CDR3 is 16 residues long. The CDR3 DNA reads TGCGCCAGCAGCCCAGTAGCGGGGGCGAACACCGGGGAGCTGTTTTTT. This gives the protein CASSPVAGANTGELFF.

This clone was detected a few times. The CDR3: CASSFMRTEAFF. CDR3 DNA sequence: TGTGCCAGCAGTTTTATGCGTACTGAAGCTTTCTTT. The J gene is TRBJ1-1, the V gene TRBV6-2 or TRBV6-3; D not certain. This CDR3 spans 12 amino acids. V lost 4 bases and J lost 5, with 8 bases in between. Germline values: CDR1 MNHEY, CDR2 SVGEGT.

The chain has TRBV10-3 and TRBJ1-1; possible D gene TRBD1, 5 bases. The CDR3 is 15 residues long. CDR1 is ENHRY, CDR2 SYGVKD, per germline. Trimming pared 4 bases from V and 1 base from J, leaving 13 bases between. CDR3 protein: CAISAGGGENTEAFF. The CDR3 bases are TGTGCCATCAGTGCGGGGGGGGGAGAGAACACTGAAGCTTTCTTT.

A few counts support this clone. J is TRBJ2-3 and V is TRBV7-9; 9 bases agree with TRBD2. Losses at the gene ends were 5 bases for V and 2 bases for J; bases not matched to a gene: 2. Germline CDR1 and CDR2: SEHNR and FQNEAQ (reference sequence). The CDR3 is made up of 14 amino acids. The CDR3 spells CASSPSGNTDTQYF. The CDR3 DNA follows: TGTGCCAGCAGCCCTAGCGGGAACACAGATACGCAGTATTTT.

This rearrangement joins TRBV6-5 to TRBJ2-7; 7 nucleotides agree with TRBD1. The CDR3 has 14 residues. V was clipped by 5 bases and J by 2 bases; unmatched bases: 6. Germline V gives CDR1 MNHEY, CDR2 SVGAGI. In DNA, the CDR3 is TGTGCCAGCAGTAAGACAGGGATTACCTACGAGCAGTACGTC. Amino acid sequence: CASSKTGITYEQYV.

Here the CDR3 DNA reads TGTGCCTGGAGTGTACGGGGACAGGGTAAAGAGACCCAGTACTTC. It yields the protein CAWSVRGQGKETQYF. The chain combines TRBV30 with TRBJ2-5; 9 nucleotides align to TRBD1. CDR3 size: 15 residues. Germline lookup yields CDR1 GTSNPN and CDR2 SVGIG (reference sequence). With V trimmed by 0 bases and J by 3 bases, 5 bases remained unmatched.

This chain uses TRBV4-1 with TRBJ2-5; 8 nucleotides align to TRBD2. The length of the CDR3 is 17 residues. The V and J ends lost 0 bases and 5 bases, in that order; junction bases with no gene match: 11. In germline, CDR1 is MGHRA, CDR2 YSYEKL. The CDR3 region is CASSQDLGGGMRETQYF. CDR3 in DNA: TGCGCCAGCAGCCAAGATCTTGGCGGGGGGATGAGGGAGACCCAGTACTTC.

The V call is TRBV7-9, the J call TRBJ2-2; tentatively, D is TRBD1 (5 bases). V lost 2 bases and J lost 7, with 8 bases in between. CDR1 is SEHNR and CDR2 is FQNEAQ in the germline V gene (reference sequence). CDR3 length equals 13 residues. The CDR3 DNA sequence: TGTGCCAGCAGCTTACGACAGAACGGGGAGCTGTTTTTT. This encodes CASSLRQNGELFF.

The V gene is TRBV18, the J gene TRBJ2-3, with a tentative D call TRBD2 (5 bases). V gave up 6 bases and J gave up 2 bases, with 24 bases separating them. This CDR3 contains 18 residues. Per the germline V gene, CDR1 is KGHSH and CDR2 is LQKENI. The CDR3 loop is CASSPRPTSDTSTDTQYF. In DNA form, the CDR3 reads TGTGCCAGCTCCCCAAGGCCTACTAGTGATACTTCCACAGATACGCAGTATTTT.

The chain has TRBV5-4 and TRBJ1-1; no definite D call. The CDR3 extends over 13 amino acids. Trimming shortened V by 4 bases and J by 8 bases, and 15 bases separated the two germline ends. Germline CDR1 and CDR2: SGHNT and YYREEE (reference sequence). The CDR3 DNA follows: TGTGCCAGCAGCCCGACGAACAGAAAAGAAGCTTTCTTT. Translating gives CASSPTNRKEAFF.

A remark on this clone: Germline is not matched at one junction end, which may reflect a read error. This chain links TRBV12-3 or TRBV12-4 with TRBJ2-1; 9 bases align to TRBD1. The CDR3 has 12 amino acids. This CDR3 reads CASSQPMGQGIF. CDR3 sequence (DNA): TGTGCCAGCAGTCAGCCCATGGGACAGGGTATCTTC.

In its sample, this clone was seen once. The V call is TRBV7-9, the J call TRBJ1-3; weak D call: TRBD1 (5 bases). Deletions cut 8 bases from V and 0 bases from J, with 20 bases between. CDR3 size: 17 residues. Germline CDR1 is SEHNR and CDR2 is FQNEAQ (reference sequence). CDR3 sequence (DNA): TGTGCCAGCGGGGGAGCAGGAGGGCAGCTCTCTGGAAACACCATATATTTT. Protein product: CASGGAGGQLSGNTIYF.

V and J are TRBV6-5 and TRBJ1-6; tentatively, D is TRBD1 (5 bases). CDR3 size: 13 residues. Trimming took off 10 bases at V and 4 bases at J, with 11 bases between the two ends. Germline V gene data show CDR1 as MNHEY and CDR2 as SVGAGI. The CDR3 DNA is TGTGCCACCCAGGGCCTTTATAATTCACCCCTCCACTTT. This sequence encodes CATQGLYNSPLHF.

In this sample, this clone turned up once. The rearrangement links TRBV7-8 to TRBJ1-5; D may be TRBD1 (5 bases). Trimming took off 5 bases at V and 0 bases at J, with 11 bases between the two ends. CDR3 size: 15 residues. CDR1 SGHVS and CDR2 FQNEAQ come from the germline V gene. Here the CDR3 DNA reads TGTGCCAGCAGCCCGACAGCTAATAGCAATCAGCCCCAGCATTTT. Protein: CASSPTANSNQPQHF.

The chain couples TRBV5-1 to TRBJ2-5; D is perhaps TRBD1 (7 bases). CDR1 and CDR2 (germline): SGHRS, YFSETQ. The V end was cut by 0 bases, the J end by 5 bases, with 17 bases between. The CDR3 has 16 residues. The CDR3 DNA is TGCGCCAGCAGCTTGGAGGGGTCCGGGGGACAGGAGACCCAGTACTTC. Translation: CASSLEGSGGQETQYF.

This chain connects TRBV14 to TRBJ1-2; unclear D gene. Germline V CDR1 and CDR2: SGHDN, FVKESK. The CDR3 has 14 amino acids. Trimming stripped 0 bases from V and 7 bases from J, with 12 bases between. The CDR3 sequence is CASSQDRGAGGYTF. DNA of the CDR3: TGTGCCAGCAGCCAAGATAGAGGCGCGGGTGGCTACACCTTC.

The rearrangement links TRBV12-3 or TRBV12-4 to TRBJ2-7; D gene unclear. The CDR3 sequence is 12 residues long. V dropped 3 bases and J dropped 5 bases, with 8 bases sitting between them. This chain's CDR3 is CASSFTSHEQYF. In DNA form, the CDR3 reads TGTGCCAGCAGTTTCACTTCGCACGAGCAGTACTTC.

V usage is TRBV11-2 and J usage is TRBJ2-7; 10 nucleotides agree with TRBD2. The length of the CDR3 is 13 residues. After removal of 6 bases from V and 3 bases from J, the junction contained 2 bases not matched to a gene. Per germline, CDR1 SGHAT and CDR2 FQNNGV. The CDR3 is CASRLAGSYEQYF. The DNA of the CDR3 is TGTGCCAGCAGACTAGCGGGGAGCTACGAGCAGTACTTC.

This clone was found once. This sequence joins TRBV5-1 and TRBJ1-2, with D possibly matching TRBD1 (5 bases). The germline CDR1 and CDR2 sequences are SGHRS and YFSETQ. This CDR3 spans 13 amino acids. The germline V and J ends were trimmed by 0 bases and 8 bases, with 11 bases remaining between them. The CDR3 loop reads CASSLGAGRGYTF. CDR3 in DNA: TGCGCCAGCAGCTTGGGGGCGGGGCGCGGCTACACCTTC.

The chain recombines TRBV9 with TRBJ2-1, with TRBD1 matching over 12 bases. The junction had 14 bases not matched to a gene; V was cut back by 4 bases and J by 6 bases. The CDR3 is 18 amino acids. Looked up from germline, CDR1 is SGDLS and CDR2 is YYNGEE. In nucleotides, the CDR3 is TGTGCCAGCAGCATAGGAGGGTCCGGGACAGGGGGCTTCAATGAGCAGTTCTTC. The encoded protein is CASSIGGSGTGGFNEQFF.

The chain recombines TRBV6-5 with TRBJ1-6; D might be TRBD1 (6 bases). CDR3 length equals 15 residues. Germline V gene sequence: CDR1 MNHEY, CDR2 SVGAGI. The ends were cut back, 5 bases at V and 9 bases at J, with 17 bases in the middle. The CDR3 spells CASSPRSGQLSPLHF. The CDR3 DNA is TGTGCCAGCAGTCCCCGTTCGGGACAACTTTCACCCCTCCACTTT.

The chain couples TRBV11-3 to TRBJ2-3, with D unresolved. The CDR3 consists of 14 residues. Germline V lookup: CDR1 SGHNT, CDR2 YENEEA. The V gene lost 1 base and the J gene lost 2 bases, with 7 bases spanning the gap. The CDR3 bases are TGTGCCAGCAGCTTAGGTGACATCACAGATACGCAGTATTTT. Residues: CASSLGDITDTQYF.

The chain recombines TRBV19 with TRBJ2-7; 10 nucleotides agree with TRBD1. V was pared by 5 bases and J by 7 bases, with 5 bases of the junction left unmatched. The V gene's germline CDR1 is LNHDA and CDR2 SQIVND (reference sequence). CDR3 length: 13 amino acids. In DNA, the CDR3 is TGTGCCAGTAGTGTGACAGGGGGCGAAGAGCAGTACTTC. Protein sequence: CASSVTGGEEQYF.

This sequence joins TRBV19 and TRBJ1-2, with a possible D match to TRBD1 (5 bases). This CDR3 is 15 amino acids long. Germline-derived CDR1 and CDR2 are LNHDA and SQIVND (reference sequence). The V end lost 3 bases, the J end lost 3 bases, and 14 bases lay between the germline ends. For the CDR3, the DNA is TGTGCCAGTAGTATTCAGGGACTTGGGGACTATGGCTACACCTTC. It encodes CASSIQGLGDYGYTF.

The chain carries TRBV25-1 and TRBJ1-6; 7 positions agree with TRBD1. The CDR3 is made up of 15 amino acids. Germline V gene sequence: CDR1 MGHDK, CDR2 SYGVNS. Germline trimming cut 6 bases from V and 5 bases from J; bases unmatched to any gene: 7. This CDR3 is CASRPAGQNNSPLHF. CDR3 coding DNA: TGTGCCAGCAGGCCGGCGGGACAGAATAATTCACCCCTCCACTTT. Full variable domain (outside the CDR3, taken from reference TRBV25-1 and TRBJ1-6): EADIYQTPRYLVIGTGKKITLECSQTMGHDKMYWYQQDPGMELHLIHYSYGVNSTEKGDLSSESTVSRIRTEHFPLTLESARPSHTSQYLCASRPAGQNNSPLHFGNGTRLTVT.

The V and J genes are TRBV3-1 (or the pseudogene TRBV3-2) and TRBJ1-1; a weak D match, TRBD1 (6 bases). CDR3 length: 13 amino acids. Trimming shortened V by 1 base and J by 6 bases, and 9 bases separated the two germline ends. Germline lookup yields CDR1 LGHDT and CDR2 YNNKEL (reference sequence). The CDR3 loop reads CASSQVTGAEAFF. The CDR3 DNA sequence: TGTGCCAGCAGCCAAGTGACAGGCGCTGAAGCTTTCTTT.

A word on this clone: Other DNA sequences in this sample translate to the same CDR3. The V gene is TRBV6-1, the J gene TRBJ2-7, with a possible D match to TRBD1 (6 bases). Deletions cut 0 bases from V and 0 bases from J, with 12 bases between. This CDR3 region has 16 residues. Germline V gives CDR1 MNHNS, CDR2 SASEGT. In DNA, the CDR3 is TGTGCCAGCAGTGAAGCCGGCCAGGGGAGCTCCTACGAGCAGTACGTC. Translated: CASSEAGQGSSYEQYV.

The J gene is TRBJ1-2, the V gene TRBV10-3; weak D call: TRBD1 (6 bases). This CDR3 has 15 amino acids. Trimming removed 8 bases at V and 8 bases at J, with 24 bases between. From germline, CDR1 is ENHRY and CDR2 SYGVKD. The CDR3 DNA is TGTGCCATCTCCGTCAGCGACAGGAGGCTCGGCGGCTACACCTTC. Protein product: CAISVSDRRLGGYTF.

The chain is built from TRBV3-1 (or the pseudogene TRBV3-2) and TRBJ2-7; 7 bases match TRBD1. With V trimmed by 0 bases and J by 3 bases, 5 bases remained unmatched. The germline CDR1 and CDR2 sequences are LGHDT and YNNKEL (reference sequence). This CDR3 is built from 15 residues. The CDR3 loop reads CASSQDWDSVYEQYV. CDR3 nucleotides: TGTGCCAGCAGCCAAGACTGGGACAGCGTCTACGAGCAGTACGTC.